These 9 T cell receptor beta chains were sequenced from one sample in a study of Ad26.COV2.S vaccination and SARS-CoV-2 variants. The protocol was immunoSEQ multiplex PCR, while the TCRdb copy is restricted to in-frame clones and leaves out a portion. In the table there are around 300,000 clones, roughly 91% of which are singletons. Treatment of the sample: roughly 18 received Ad26.COV2.S at low or high dose, single or two shots; about 5 received placebo; per-sample allocation not given. Day 63 following the first vaccine or placebo injection was when the samples were taken. This sample comprised peripheral blood, obtained in a trial of Ad26.COV2.S vaccine versus placebo. All receptors come from a person between 18 and 65 years old who received the Ad26.COV2.S COVID-19 vaccine or a placebo.

The V gene is TRBV16, the J gene TRBJ2-7, with D possibly being TRBD1 or TRBD2 (5 bases each). Germline-derived CDR1 and CDR2 are KGHSY and FQNENV. This CDR3 is 16 amino acids long. Trimming took 3 bases from V and 5 from J, leaving 20 bases between them. The CDR3 sequence is CASSHKLRDGWHEQYF. In nucleotides, the CDR3 is TGTGCCAGCAGCCATAAACTCCGGGACGGATGGCACGAGCAGTACTTC.

J is TRBJ1-4 and V is TRBV4-1; D might be TRBD1 (6 bases). V gave up 4 bases and J gave up 7 bases, with 13 bases separating them. In germline, CDR1 is MGHRA, CDR2 YSYEKL. The CDR3 has 14 amino acids. CDR3 sequence: CASSPEQGSEKLFF. Here the CDR3 DNA reads TGCGCCAGCAGCCCGGAACAGGGAAGTGAAAAACTGTTTTTT.

This chain connects TRBV18 to TRBJ1-4, with 7 nucleotides matching TRBD1. CDR1 KGHSH and CDR2 LQKENI come from the germline V gene. The CDR3 sequence is 13 residues long. Germline trimming cut 6 bases from V and 10 bases from J; bases unmatched to any gene: 8. CDR3 residues: CASSHEQGRKLFF. DNA of the CDR3: TGTGCCAGCTCGCATGAACAGGGGAGAAAACTGTTTTTT.

The chain links TRBV3-1 (or the pseudogene TRBV3-2) to TRBJ2-7, with D uncertain. Germline CDR1 LGHDT, CDR2 YNNKEL (reference sequence). The CDR3 is 14 residues long. Trimming shortened V by 1 base and J by 3 bases, and 10 bases separated the two germline ends. The CDR3 loop is CASSQAGSYYEQYF. Here the CDR3 DNA reads TGTGCCAGCAGCCAAGCCGGGTCTTACTACGAGCAGTACTTC.

V and J are TRBV19 and TRBJ1-1, with D perhaps matching TRBD1 (6 bases). CDR1 and CDR2 from the germline V gene are LNHDA and SQIVND (reference sequence). This CDR3 has 13 amino acids. V dropped 7 bases and J dropped 4 bases, with 13 bases sitting between them. The CDR3 region has the DNA TGTGCCAGTACAGGAGAGGGGGGCACTGAAGCTTTCTTT. This gives the protein CASTGEGGTEAFF.

The chain joins TRBV3-1 (or the pseudogene TRBV3-2) to TRBJ2-3, with a weak D call TRBD2 (5 bases). The germline V and J ends were trimmed by 7 bases and 0 bases, with 14 bases remaining between them. The germline gives CDR1 LGHDT, CDR2 YNNKEL (reference sequence). This CDR3 is built from 15 residues. CDR3 bases: TGTGCCAGCAATAGCGCCCAAGGGAGCACAGATACGCAGTATTTT. This encodes CASNSAQGSTDTQYF.

This chain joins TRBV5-1 and TRBJ1-1; the match to TRBD1 covers 9 bases. Unmatched junction bases numbered 13, after V lost 4 bases and J lost 6 bases. The CDR3 runs to 16 residues. The germline V gene has CDR1 SGHRS and CDR2 YFSETQ. The CDR3 loop reads CASSPIQGAASAEAFF. CDR3 bases: TGCGCCAGCAGCCCCATACAGGGGGCGGCTAGCGCTGAAGCTTTCTTT.

The V and J genes are TRBV7-2 and TRBJ1-2; a possible D gene is TRBD1 (5 bases). CDR1 is SGHTA, CDR2 FQGNSA, per germline. The CDR3 extends over 16 amino acids. Trimming took off 4 bases at V and 2 bases at J, with 17 bases between the two ends. CDR3 sequence (DNA): TGTGCCAGCAGCTCAGATGGGGGAGCGATAAACTATGGCTACACCTTC. Translating gives CASSSDGGAINYGYTF.

The chain couples TRBV7-9 to TRBJ2-1, with 10 bases identical to TRBD2. Germline V gene sequence: CDR1 SEHNR, CDR2 FQNEAQ (reference sequence). Trimming removed 5 bases from V and 0 bases from J; junction bases left unmatched: 7. The CDR3 consists of 17 residues. The CDR3 coding sequence is TGTGCCAGCAGCGACGGACTAGCGGATTACTCCTACAATGAGCAGTTCTTC. Translated, it gives CASSDGLADYSYNEQFF.